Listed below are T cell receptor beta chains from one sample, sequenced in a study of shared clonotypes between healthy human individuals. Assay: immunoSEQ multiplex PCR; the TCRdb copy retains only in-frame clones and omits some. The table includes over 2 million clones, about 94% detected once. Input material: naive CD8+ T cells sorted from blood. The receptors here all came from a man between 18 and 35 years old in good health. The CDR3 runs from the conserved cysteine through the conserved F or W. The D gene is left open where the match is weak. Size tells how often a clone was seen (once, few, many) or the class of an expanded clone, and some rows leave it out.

CASTGTSVYNEQFF,TGTGCCAGTACCGGGACTAGCGTCTACAATGAGCAGTTCTTC,TRBD2,TRBV27,-,TRBJ2-1
CASSETAGDGDTQYF,TGTGCCAGCAGTGAAACTGCGGGAGATGGAGATACGCAGTATTTT,TRBD2,TRBV2,-,TRBJ2-3
CASSSDGNEKLFF,TGTGCCAGCAGTTCTGACGGGAATGAAAAACTGTTTTTT,-,TRBV27,-,TRBJ1-4
CASSLGGGTDTQYF,TGTGCCAGCAGCTTGGGGGGTGGCACAGATACGCAGTATTTT,-,TRBV5-6,-,TRBJ2-3
CASSQEGSREGEQFF,TGCGCCAGCAGCCAAGAAGGGAGCAGGGAGGGTGAGCAGTTCTTC,TRBD2,TRBV4-1,-,TRBJ2-1
CASSPLDPTYEQYF,TGTGCCAGCAGCCCCCTAGATCCGACCTACGAGCAGTACTTC,-,TRBV7-6,-,TRBJ2-7
CASSQVQGWAEAFF,TGCGCCAGCAGCCAAGTACAGGGGTGGGCTGAAGCTTTCTTT,TRBD1,TRBV4-1,-,TRBJ1-1
CASSEDPSFYEQYF,TGTGCCAGCAGTGAAGACCCTTCTTTCTACGAGCAGTACTTC,-,TRBV6-1,-,TRBJ2-7
CASSEWTGPGELFF,TGCGCCAGCAGTGAGTGGACAGGGCCCGGGGAGCTGTTTTTT,TRBD1,TRBV10-2,-,TRBJ2-2
CASSPKLAIDEQYF,TGCGCCAGCAGCCCTAAACTAGCGATCGACGAGCAGTACTTC,TRBD2,TRBV4-3,-,TRBJ2-7
CASSESGFHDGYTF,TGTGCCAGTAGTGAGTCGGGATTTCATGATGGCTACACCTTC,-,TRBV19,-,TRBJ1-2
CASSGRVGTDTQYF,TGTGCCAGCAGCGGGAGGGTGGGCACAGATACGCAGTATTTT,-,TRBV9,-,TRBJ2-3
CASSSKVGGQADHEQYF,TGTGCCAGCAGCTCAAAGGTGGGCGGACAGGCGGATCACGAGCAGTACTTC,TRBD1,TRBV5-4,-,TRBJ2-7
CSVESAVSGKSYEQYF,TGCAGCGTTGAATCGGCCGTCTCAGGGAAATCCTACGAGCAGTACTTC,-,TRBV29-1,once,TRBJ2-7